This T cell receptor (beta chain) was documented in a study of shared clonotypes between healthy human individuals. Comment on this clone: At the DNA level, this CDR3 is encoded by other sequences in the same sample as well.

Deletions cut 0 bases from V and 1 base from J, with 4 bases between. The CDR3 spans 13 residues. Germline CDR1 is MNHEY and CDR2 is SMNVEV (reference sequence). Clones were sequenced by immunoSEQ multiplex PCR, and TCRdb holds only the in-frame ones, with some missing. The repertoire holds roughly 700,000 clones, with about 92% as singletons. The V and J genes are TRBV27 and TRBJ2-7; D unclear. This sequence was found in a man between 18 and 29 years old in good health. Some clones in this sample may be carry-over from other donors' samples. What was sequenced was memory CD8+ T cells from PBMCs. Documented subset: CD45RO+ cells pooled with CCR7-negative TemRA cells. The CDR3 nucleotides read TGTGCCAGCAGTTTATCGGATTCCTACGAGCAGTACTTC. Amino acids: CASSLSDSYEQYF.